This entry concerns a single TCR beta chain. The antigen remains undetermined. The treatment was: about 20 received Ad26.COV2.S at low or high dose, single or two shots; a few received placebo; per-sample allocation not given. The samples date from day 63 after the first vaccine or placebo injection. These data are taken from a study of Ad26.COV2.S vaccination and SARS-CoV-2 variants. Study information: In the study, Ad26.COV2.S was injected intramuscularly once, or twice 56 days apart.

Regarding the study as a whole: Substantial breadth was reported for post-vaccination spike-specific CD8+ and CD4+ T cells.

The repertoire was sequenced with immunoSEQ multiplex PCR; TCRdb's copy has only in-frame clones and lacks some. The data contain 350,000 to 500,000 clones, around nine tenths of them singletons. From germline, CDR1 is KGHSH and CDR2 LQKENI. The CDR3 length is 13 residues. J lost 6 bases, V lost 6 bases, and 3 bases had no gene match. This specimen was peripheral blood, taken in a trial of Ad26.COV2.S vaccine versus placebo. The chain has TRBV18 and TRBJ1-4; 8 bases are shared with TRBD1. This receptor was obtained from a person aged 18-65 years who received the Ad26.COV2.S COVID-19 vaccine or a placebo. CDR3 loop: CASSETGDEKLFF. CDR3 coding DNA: TGTGCCAGCTCGGAGACAGGGGATGAAAAACTGTTTTTT.